Shown below are 17 T cell receptor beta chains from a single sample sequenced in a study of cytotoxic CD8 clonotypes in ibrutinib-treated CLL. Libraries were prepared by immunoSEQ multiplex PCR; TCRdb keeps only in-frame clonotypes and omits some of them. This sample yields over 95,000 clones, of which 58% are seen a single time; around 37% belongs to the top ten. The starting material was PBMCs, obtained after 24 months of ibrutinib treatment. The origin of the receptors is a human donor with chronic lymphocytic leukemia.

The rearrangement uses TRBV27 and TRBJ2-3; either TRBD1 or TRBD2 may supply D (5 bases each). V lost 6 bases, J lost 6 bases, and 13 bases lay in between. This CDR3 spans 13 amino acids. Per germline, CDR1 MNHEY and CDR2 SMNVEV (reference sequence). The CDR3 DNA sequence: TGTGCCAGCAGAGGGCGGTGGGGGGATACGCAGTATTTT. This codes for CASRGRWGDTQYF.

CDR3 sequence reads: CASSSRSGPPRGGYEQYF. The CDR3, as DNA: TGCGCCAGCAGCTCCCGGAGCGGGCCGCCGCGGGGGGGTTACGAGCAGTACTTC. V and J are TRBV5-1 and TRBJ2-7; 9 positions agree with TRBD2. Germline values: CDR1 SGHRS, CDR2 YFSETQ. This CDR3 spans 18 amino acids. With 3 bases clipped from V and 4 bases from J, the junction kept 17 bases outside the gene matches.

This chain connects TRBV30 to TRBJ2-5; D is possibly TRBD2 (6 bases). Germline V gene data show CDR1 as GTSNPN and CDR2 as SVGIG (reference sequence). This CDR3 spans 11 amino acids. Trimming removed 4 bases at V and 5 bases at J, with 8 bases between. The CDR3 spells CAWTEGETQYF. The CDR3 DNA is TGTGCCTGGACGGAGGGGGAGACCCAGTACTTC.

This clone was counted once. The chain couples TRBV4-2 to TRBJ1-2; D is undetermined. The CDR3 spans 15 residues. The germline V and J ends were trimmed by 5 bases and 4 bases, with 17 bases remaining between them. Germline V gene sequence: CDR1 LGHNA, CDR2 YNFKEQ. CDR3 region: CASSSTGEVSYGYTF. The CDR3 DNA sequence: TGTGCCAGCAGCTCCACGGGTGAGGTGTCCTATGGCTACACCTTC.

J is TRBJ2-2 and V is TRBV27; 7 positions match TRBD2. The CDR3 loop spans 16 amino acids. The germline CDR1 and CDR2 sequences are MNHEY and SMNVEV (reference sequence). With V trimmed by 0 bases and J by 5 bases, 6 bases remained unmatched. CDR3 amino acids: CASSLSAGVGTGELFF. The CDR3 DNA is TGTGCCAGCAGTTTATCGGCGGGGGTGGGGACCGGGGAGCTGTTTTTT.

This clone was counted a single time. J is TRBJ2-2 and V is TRBV7-2; D unclear. The V and J ends lost 5 bases and 4 bases respectively, with 14 bases between them. The CDR3 has 15 residues. The germline gives CDR1 SGHTA, CDR2 FQGNSA. The DNA of the CDR3 is TGTGCCAGCAGCCCGAGGACCATTCTCACCGGGGAGCTGTTTTTT. Translated: CASSPRTILTGELFF.

This clone was seen a handful of times. J is TRBJ2-1 and V is TRBV4-2; D not resolved. V lost 1 base and J 5 bases, leaving 9 bases between the germline ends. The CDR3 extends over 14 amino acids. The germline V gene has CDR1 LGHNA and CDR2 YNFKEQ. CDR3 amino acids: CASSQAPRDNEQFF. CDR3 nucleotide sequence: TGTGCCAGCAGCCAAGCCCCTAGGGACAATGAGCAGTTCTTC.

This chain connects TRBV6-5 to TRBJ2-3; D ambiguous. CDR1 and CDR2 from the germline V gene are MNHEY and SVGAGI. The CDR3 contains 13 residues. Deletions cut 4 bases from V and 1 base from J, with 6 bases between. The CDR3 DNA sequence: TGTGCCAGCAGTTCTCAAGGCACAGATACGCAGTATTTT. Translation: CASSSQGTDTQYF.

The chain combines TRBV5-4 with TRBJ2-7, with 7 bases fitting TRBD1. Germline V gene sequence: CDR1 SGHNT, CDR2 YYREEE (reference sequence). The length of the CDR3 is 15 residues. V dropped 4 bases and J dropped 3; count of bases not matched to a gene: 10. CDR3 amino acids: CASSPGGRGNYEQYF. The CDR3 DNA reads TGTGCCAGCAGCCCAGGGGGACGGGGCAACTACGAGCAGTACTTC.

The rearrangement links TRBV18 to TRBJ2-3; no clear D. The germline V gene has CDR1 KGHSH and CDR2 LQKENI. This CDR3 is built from 13 residues. Deletions cut 10 bases from V and 1 base from J, with 12 bases between. For the CDR3, the DNA is TGTGCCACCCGAAAAGACGGCACAGATACGCAGTATTTT. This translates into CATRKDGTDTQYF.

The chain joins TRBV7-3 to TRBJ1-3; no clear D. The germline V and J ends were trimmed by 5 bases and 0 bases, with 14 bases remaining between them. Per the germline V gene, CDR1 is SGHTA and CDR2 is FQGTGA. This CDR3 contains 16 residues. This chain's CDR3 is CASSLGTGFSGNTIYF. In DNA form, the CDR3 reads TGTGCCAGCAGCCTGGGAACGGGATTCTCTGGAAACACCATATATTTT.

This rearrangement joins TRBV9 to TRBJ2-3; D might be TRBD2 (5 bases). Germline lookup yields CDR1 SGDLS and CDR2 YYNGEE. The CDR3 is made up of 12 amino acids. Between the trimmed V and J ends, which lost 4 bases and 2 bases, there was a span of 5 bases. This chain's CDR3 is CASSRDTDTQYF. CDR3 bases: TGTGCCAGCAGCCGGGACACAGATACGCAGTATTTT.

This clone came up many times. This chain connects TRBV6-1 to TRBJ1-6; TRBD1 matches at 7 bases. With 6 bases clipped from V and 9 bases from J, the junction kept 8 bases outside the gene matches. Germline CDR1 reads MNHNS; CDR2 reads SASEGT. The CDR3 has 14 amino acids. The CDR3 loop reads CASRITGDSSPLHF. The CDR3 DNA reads TGTGCCAGCAGGATCACAGGGGATAGTTCACCCCTCCACTTT.

The chain carries TRBV4-1 and TRBJ2-1, with TRBD2 matching 13 bases. This CDR3 is 14 amino acids long. The germline gives CDR1 MGHRA, CDR2 YSYEKL. V lost 4 bases and J lost 9; bases outside the gene matches: 3. The chain's CDR3 is CASSPRTSGSEQFF. Written as DNA, the CDR3 is TGCGCCAGCAGCCCGAGGACTAGCGGGAGTGAGCAGTTCTTC.

The genes are TRBV7-9 and TRBJ1-1; TRBD1 aligns across 8 bases. Unmatched junction bases numbered 3, after V lost 5 bases and J lost 1 base. This CDR3 comprises 14 residues. From germline, CDR1 is SEHNR and CDR2 FQNEAQ (reference sequence). The chain's CDR3 is CASSGQGQNTEAFF. The CDR3 DNA reads as TGTGCCAGCAGCGGACAGGGACAGAACACTGAAGCTTTCTTT.

This chain links TRBV11-3 with TRBJ2-5; 8 nucleotides match TRBD1. The CDR3 has 14 residues. The ends lost 5 bases at V and 3 bases at J; junction bases unmatched: 5. Germline V gene sequence: CDR1 SGHNT, CDR2 YENEEA. For the CDR3, the DNA is TGTGCCAGCAGCCCTCAGGGGGCGAAAGAGACCCAGTACTTC. Translated: CASSPQGAKETQYF.

The chain uses TRBV6-5 and TRBJ2-2; maybe TRBD1 (6 bases). The CDR3 length is 15 residues. Germline CDR1 MNHEY, CDR2 SVGAGI. Trimming removed 8 bases at V and 2 bases at J, with 15 bases between. CDR3 in DNA: TGTGCCAGCCGCAAGTCGGGGACAAACACCGGGGAGCTGTTTTTT. Encoded protein: CASRKSGTNTGELFF.